This T cell receptor beta chain was recorded in a study of T cell responses to AZD1222 COVID-19 vaccine. Data came from immunoSEQ multiplex PCR; TCRdb stores just in-frame clones and leaves some out. The sample has roughly 100,000 clones, less than 95% seen once. The V gene lost 10 bases and the J gene lost 3 bases, with 12 bases spanning the gap. The CDR3 consists of 12 residues. Per the germline V gene, CDR1 is LNHDA and CDR2 is SQIVND (reference sequence). Study-wide results and limits: Seropositive at baseline were only a handful of AZD1222 recipients.

Concerning this clone: Its antigen is not identified.

This receptor was obtained from an adult in good health. Sequenced material: peripheral blood, taken on day 0 of AZD1222 vaccination. This rearrangement joins TRBV19 to TRBJ1-2; D not resolved. The CDR3 DNA follows: TGTGCCACCTACCGCCAGGACTATGGCTACACCTTC. Translating it yields CATYRQDYGYTF.